Each of the 26 T cell receptor beta chains below was sequenced from the same sample in a study of blood T cell repertoires in COVID-19. Sequenced by immunoSEQ multiplex PCR; TCRdb stores in-frame clones only, minus some. The sample carries around 150,000 clones, approximately 90% recorded once. The specimen sequenced was peripheral blood. These receptors were collected from a man between 18 and 35 years old with acute or convalescent COVID-19.

The chain joins TRBV9 to TRBJ1-4, with TRBD1 matching over 11 bases. This CDR3 has 18 residues. The ends lost 4 bases at V and 0 bases at J; junction bases unmatched: 8. CDR1 SGDLS and CDR2 YYNGEE come from the germline V gene. The chain's CDR3 is CASSPRGQGGATNEKLFF. For the CDR3, the DNA is TGTGCCAGCAGCCCTAGGGGACAGGGGGGAGCAACTAATGAAAAACTGTTTTTT.

This chain joins TRBV11-2 and TRBJ1-2, with unresolved D. The CDR3 length is 13 residues. CDR1 and CDR2 (germline): SGHAT, FQNNGV. V gave up 5 bases and J gave up 4 bases, with 11 bases separating them. The CDR3 DNA sequence: TGTGCCAGCAGCCCTCGGGTAGGCTATGGCTACACCTTC. Protein product: CASSPRVGYGYTF.

V and J are TRBV9 and TRBJ1-4; TRBD1 matches at 8 bases. V dropped 4 bases and J dropped 7; count of bases not matched to a gene: 9. The length of the CDR3 is 15 residues. From germline, CDR1 is SGDLS and CDR2 YYNGEE. DNA for the CDR3: TGTGCCAGCAGCACAAGGGACAGGATGGGTGAAAAACTGTTTTTT. It codes for CASSTRDRMGEKLFF.

The V gene is TRBV30, the J gene TRBJ1-1; 7 positions agree with TRBD1. This CDR3 is 13 amino acids long. Germline CDR1 and CDR2: GTSNPN and SVGIG (reference sequence). The V and J ends lost 3 bases and 1 base, in that order; junction bases with no gene match: 2. This CDR3 reads CAWSRDRNTEAFF. The CDR3 coding sequence is TGTGCCTGGAGCCGGGACAGGAACACTGAAGCTTTCTTT.

The chain employs TRBV7-8 and TRBJ2-2, with a tentative D call TRBD1 (6 bases). Germline V gene sequence: CDR1 SGHVS, CDR2 FQNEAQ. Trimming left V 4 bases short and J 5 bases short, with 17 bases between. This CDR3 comprises 16 residues. CDR3 coding DNA: TGTGCCAGCAGCTCGGACCAGGACAGATCGACCGGGGAGCTGTTTTTT. It codes for CASSSDQDRSTGELFF.

The chain recombines TRBV5-1 with TRBJ1-2, with D hard to call. This CDR3 is 13 amino acids long. Trimming took 2 bases from V and 5 from J, leaving 10 bases between them. Germline V gives CDR1 SGHRS, CDR2 YFSETQ. CDR3 in DNA: TGCGCCAGCAGCTTAACAGAAGTTTATGGCTACACCTTC. Translating gives CASSLTEVYGYTF.

The chain has TRBV5-1 and TRBJ1-1; D gene ambiguous. Germline CDR1 reads SGHRS; CDR2 reads YFSETQ. The CDR3 loop spans 16 amino acids. V was pared by 0 bases and J by 0 bases, with 12 bases between. In DNA form, the CDR3 reads TGCGCCAGCAGCTTGGAAGAGGGAAACATGAACACTGAAGCTTTCTTT. Translated: CASSLEEGNMNTEAFF.

CDR3 sequence reads: CASSPRGTEAFF. The CDR3 nucleotides are TGTGCCAGCAGCCCCAGGGGTACTGAAGCTTTCTTT. The chain carries TRBV3-1 (or the pseudogene TRBV3-2) and TRBJ1-1; the D gene is possibly TRBD1 (6 bases). The CDR3 has 12 residues. V shed 4 bases and J shed 5 bases, with 8 bases lying between them. Germline loops: CDR1 LGHDT, CDR2 YNNKEL (reference sequence).

The rearrangement uses TRBV2 and TRBJ1-2; TRBD1 matches at 7 bases. V was clipped by 8 bases and J by 4 bases; unmatched bases: 10. CDR1 and CDR2 (germline): SNHLY, FYNNEI. The CDR3 is 14 amino acids. CDR3 bases: TGTGCCAGCCAGACAGGGAAGGGGAGCTATGGCTACACCTTC. Its protein is CASQTGKGSYGYTF.

The V and J genes are TRBV25-1 and TRBJ2-7; D is uncertain. The CDR3 runs 11 residues. Germline CDR1 and CDR2: MGHDK and SYGVNS. Trimming cost V 5 bases and J 2 bases, with 4 bases left between them. The CDR3 here is CASSRAYEQYF. Here the CDR3 DNA reads TGTGCCAGCAGTCGCGCCTACGAGCAGTACTTC.

V and J are TRBV12-5 and TRBJ2-1, with TRBD1 matching over 7 bases. The germline CDR1 and CDR2 sequences are LGHNT and FRNRAP. Unmatched junction bases numbered 3, after V lost 6 bases and J lost 4 bases. The CDR3 is 13 residues long. CDR3 nucleotides: TGTGCTAGTGGCACGGGACAGTACAATGAGCAGTTCTTC. Amino acid sequence: CASGTGQYNEQFF. Full variable domain (remainder filled in from reference TRBV12-5 and TRBJ2-1): DARVTQTPRHKVTEMGQEVTMRCQPILGHNTVFWYRQTMMQGLELLAYFRNRAPLDDSGMPKDRFSAEMPDATLATLKIQPSEPRDSAVYFCASGTGQYNEQFFGPGTRLTVL.

This clone was counted a few times. V gene TRBV9 combines with J gene TRBJ1-5; the match to TRBD1 covers 7 bases. CDR3 length equals 15 residues. Germline V lookup: CDR1 SGDLS, CDR2 YYNGEE. V dropped 2 bases and J dropped 7; count of bases not matched to a gene: 9. The CDR3 region has the DNA TGTGCCAGCAGCGTCACCGGGACAGATGGACAGCCCCAGCATTTT. It is translated as CASSVTGTDGQPQHF.

J is TRBJ1-1 and V is TRBV7-8, with D maybe TRBD1 (5 bases). The ends were cut back, 1 base at V and 6 bases at J, with 9 bases in the middle. Germline loops: CDR1 SGHVS, CDR2 FQNEAQ. The CDR3 sequence is 13 residues long. Here the CDR3 DNA reads TGTGCCAGCAGCTTAGAGGGGATTTCTGAAGCTTTCTTT. This sequence encodes CASSLEGISEAFF.

This clone has just one count. This chain joins TRBV12-5 and TRBJ1-1; possibly TRBD1 for D (5 bases). V lost 6 bases to trimming and J lost 4 bases, with 18 bases between them. Germline V gene sequence: CDR1 LGHNT, CDR2 FRNRAP. This CDR3 contains 15 residues. DNA of the CDR3: TGTGCTAGTGGAAAAACCCTGGCGGGGGGCACTGAAGCTTTCTTT. This sequence encodes CASGKTLAGGTEAFF.

The gene calls are TRBV5-1 and TRBJ1-2; 7 nucleotides align to TRBD1. With V trimmed by 0 bases and J by 2 bases, 1 base remained unmatched. The germline gives CDR1 SGHRS, CDR2 YFSETQ. The CDR3 consists of 14 residues. The CDR3 is CASSLDRGNYGYTF. CDR3 nucleotides: TGCGCCAGCAGCTTGGACAGGGGAAACTATGGCTACACCTTC. The full variable domain, completed using reference TRBV5-1 and TRBJ1-2, is KAGVTQTPRYLIKTRGQQVTLSCSPISGHRSVSWYQQTPGQGLQFLFEYFSETQRNKGNFPGRFSGRQFSNSRSEMNVSTLELGDSALYLCASSLDRGNYGYTFGSGTRLTVV.

The V call is TRBV25-1, the J call TRBJ1-1; TRBD1 aligns across 7 bases. Germline assignment: CDR1 MGHDK and CDR2 SYGVNS. The trim removed 6 bases at V and 8 bases at J, leaving 6 bases unmatched. The CDR3 sequence is 12 residues long. As DNA, the CDR3 is TGTGCCAGCAGAACCGACAGGGCCGAAGCTTTCTTT. Amino acid sequence: CASRTDRAEAFF.

The chain combines TRBV5-1 with TRBJ2-1; D possibly corresponds to TRBD1 (5 bases). CDR1 and CDR2 from the germline V gene are SGHRS and YFSETQ. The CDR3 has 13 residues. The V end was cut by 4 bases, the J end by 3 bases, with 8 bases between. CDR3 amino acids: CASSRDSYNEQFF. In DNA form, the CDR3 reads TGCGCCAGCAGCAGAGACAGCTACAATGAGCAGTTCTTC.

This clone showed up just once. This chain connects TRBV7-2 to TRBJ1-2, with unresolved D. Per germline, CDR1 SGHTA and CDR2 FQGNSA. The ends were cut back, 5 bases at V and 1 base at J, with 17 bases in the middle. The CDR3 is 16 residues long. The CDR3 sequence is CASSDWQTLINYGYTF. The CDR3 nucleotides are TGTGCCAGCAGCGACTGGCAGACCCTCATTAACTATGGCTACACCTTC. The full variable domain, its missing parts supplied by reference TRBV7-2 and TRBJ1-2, is GAGVSQSPSNKVTEKGKDVELRCDPISGHTALYWYRQSLGQGLEFLIYFQGNSAPDKSGLPSDRFSAERTGGSVSTLTIQRTQQEDSAVYLCASSDWQTLINYGYTFGSGTRLTVV.

V usage is TRBV12-5 and J usage is TRBJ2-1; TRBD2 matches 9 bases. Per germline, CDR1 LGHNT and CDR2 FRNRAP. This CDR3 has 13 amino acids. The ends lost 5 bases at V and 7 bases at J; junction bases unmatched: 3. The DNA of the CDR3 is TGTGCTAGTGGTCCCACTAGCGGGAATGAGCAGTTCTTC. Translated: CASGPTSGNEQFF.

The V call is TRBV2, the J call TRBJ1-1, with D possibly being TRBD1 (5 bases). CDR3 length: 12 amino acids. The germline gives CDR1 SNHLY, CDR2 FYNNEI. Trimming shortened V by 6 bases and J by 6 bases, and 11 bases separated the two germline ends. The CDR3 here is CASRGRGPEAFF. The CDR3 DNA reads as TGTGCCAGCAGAGGGAGGGGACCTGAAGCTTTCTTT.

This clone was detected once. This chain connects TRBV24-1 to TRBJ1-5, with D perhaps TRBD1 (6 bases). Trimming pared 4 bases from V and 0 bases from J, leaving 12 bases between. The CDR3 contains 16 residues. The germline V gene encodes CDR1 KGHDR and CDR2 SFDVKD. The DNA of the CDR3 is TGTGCCACCAGTGACTCTAACAGGGATAGCAATCAGCCCCAGCATTTT. It is translated as CATSDSNRDSNQPQHF.

The genes are TRBV7-9 and TRBJ2-7; tentative D call: TRBD2 (5 bases). The V end lost 5 bases, the J end lost 0 bases, and 17 bases lay between the germline ends. The CDR3 is 16 amino acids. Germline V gives CDR1 SEHNR, CDR2 FQNEAQ (reference sequence). The CDR3 DNA reads as TGTGCCAGCAGCCCGGTAACGGGAAGAGACTCCTACGAGCAGTACTTC. This sequence encodes CASSPVTGRDSYEQYF.

The table lists this clone with a count of one. The chain employs TRBV29-1 and TRBJ2-7; 9 bases are a match to TRBD1. The CDR3 consists of 13 residues. V lost 7 bases, J lost 2 bases, and 6 bases stayed unmatched. Germline assignment: CDR1 SQVTM and CDR2 ANQGSEA. This chain's CDR3 is CSARQGETYEQYF. DNA of the CDR3: TGCAGCGCCCGACAGGGGGAAACCTACGAGCAGTACTTC.

This CDR3 reads CASSPPGEAGGETQYF. CDR3 sequence (DNA): TGTGCCAGCTCACCTCCAGGTGAAGCGGGAGGAGAGACCCAGTACTTC. The chain joins TRBV18 to TRBJ2-5, with 9 nucleotides matching TRBD2. The V gene end was trimmed by 3 bases and the J gene end by 4 bases; junction bases not matched to a gene: 9. Germline loops: CDR1 KGHSH, CDR2 LQKENI. The CDR3 has 16 amino acids. The whole variable domain, filled in from reference TRBV18 and TRBJ2-5, reads NAGVMQNPRHLVRRRGQEARLRCSPMKGHSHVYWYRQLPEEGLKFMVYLQKENIIDESGMPKERFSAEFPKEGPSILRIQQVVRGDSAAYFCASSPPGEAGGETQYFGPGTRLLVL.

This chain uses TRBV11-2 with TRBJ2-3, with D tentatively TRBD2 (6 bases). There are 16 residues in the CDR3. In germline, CDR1 is SGHAT, CDR2 FQNNGV. V dropped 1 base and J dropped 2 bases, with 13 bases sitting between them. In nucleotides, the CDR3 is TGTGCCAGCAGCTTAGGTCTGGGACTCAACACAGATACGCAGTATTTT. This translates into CASSLGLGLNTDTQYF.

V usage is TRBV3-1 (or the pseudogene TRBV3-2) and J usage is TRBJ1-5; 7 bases map to TRBD1. From germline, CDR1 is LGHDT and CDR2 YNNKEL (reference sequence). V shed 6 bases, J shed 1 base, and the junction held 9 bases outside the gene matches. The CDR3 runs 16 residues. This CDR3 is CASSNIHRGSNQPQHF. The CDR3 DNA is TGTGCCAGCAGTAACATACACAGGGGAAGCAATCAGCCCCAGCATTTT.